The rows below give T cell receptor beta chains drawn from one sample of a study of blood T cell repertoires in COVID-19. Sequenced by immunoSEQ multiplex PCR; TCRdb stores in-frame clones only, minus some. Among nearly 200,000 clones listed, about 80% were seen once. The sample taken for sequencing was peripheral blood. The receptors here all came from a human donor with acute or convalescent COVID-19. The donor label of this sample is uncertain. CDR3s include the opening cysteine and the closing phenylalanine or tryptophan. D genes are given only for firm matches. Clone size is given for some rows only: seen once, a few or many times, or a class if the clone is expanded.

TRBJ2-7 . . TRBV5-1 TGCGCCAGCAGTGTACCGGACTCCAGATACGAGCAGTACTTC CASSVPDSRYEQYF
TRBJ2-1 . . TRBV11-1 TGTGCCAGCAGCTTTACCCGAGACAATGAGCAGTTCTTC CASSFTRDNEQFF
TRBJ2-2 . . TRBV9 TGTGCCAGCAGCGTAGATATAGCAGCGAACACCGGGGAGCTGTTTTTT CASSVDIAANTGELFF
TRBJ2-2 TRBD1 . TRBV5-1 TGCGCCAGCAGCTTAGGGACAGCCACCGGGGAGCTGTTTTTT CASSLGTATGELFF
TRBJ1-5 . . TRBV5-5 TGTGCCAGCAGCTTGGGCGGGGGAGGGTACGGCCAGCCCCAGCATTTT CASSLGGGGYGQPQHF
TRBJ2-3 TRBD1 few TRBV5-5 TGTGCCAGCAGCTTGTGGACAGGGAATACAGATACGCAGTATTTT CASSLWTGNTDTQYF
TRBJ2-7 TRBD2 . TRBV28 TGTGCCAGCAGTCCGGGAGGATTGTGGGAGCAGTACTTC CASSPGGLWEQYF
TRBJ1-1 . . TRBV6-5 TGTGCCAGCAGAGTGGGGAGAGGGTGGGAAGCTTTCTTT CASRVGRGWEAFF
TRBJ2-3 TRBD2 . TRBV11-2 TGTGCCAGCAGCCCACACGAGCGGGGATACACAGATACGCAGTATTTT CASSPHERGYTDTQYF
TRBJ1-2 TRBD1 few TRBV7-9 TGTGCCAGCAGCTATCAGGGGGCGCGAGAAGGCTACACCTTC CASSYQGAREGYTF
TRBJ2-5 . . TRBV18 TGTGCCAGCTCACCACTTCTTGGGGGAGGCCAAGAGACCCAGTACTTC CASSPLLGGGQETQYF
TRBJ2-2 TRBD1 once TRBV18 TGTGCCACCCAATCTTCCGGGACAGGGGTCTCCGGGGAGCTGTTTTTT CATQSSGTGVSGELFF
TRBJ2-5 TRBD2 . TRBV18 TGTGCCAGCTCACCGTTGACTAGCGGGAGTGAGACCCAGTACTTC CASSPLTSGSETQYF
TRBJ2-7 . . TRBV6-5 TGTGCCAGCAGCAACACCCGCTCCTACGAGCAGTACTTC CASSNTRSYEQYF
TRBJ2-6 . . TRBV5-1 TGCGCCAGCAGCTTGGCCCCAGGAGGTGGGGCCAACGTCCTGACTTTC CASSLAPGGGANVLTF
TRBJ1-1 TRBD1 few TRBV6-1 TGTGCCAGCAGTCAAGCAGGGGGGAACACTGAAGCTTTCTTT CASSQAGGNTEAFF
TRBJ1-6 . . TRBV11-2 TGTGCCAGCAGCTCCACTATCTATAATTCACCCCTCCACTTT CASSSTIYNSPLHF
TRBJ2-2 . . TRBV19 TGTGCCAGTAGTATAAGCAGGCTGAACACCGGGGAGCTGTTTTTT CASSISRLNTGELFF
TRBJ2-7 . . TRBV15 TGTGCCACCAGCAGGAATACCGGACTGCTTTCCTACGAGCAGTACTTC CATSRNTGLLSYEQYF
TRBJ1-5 . few TRBV30 TGTGCCTGGAGTGCCTGGGGCGATCAGCCCCAGCATTTT CAWSAWGDQPQHF
TRBJ2-7 TRBD2 . TRBV7-9 TGTGCCAGCAGCTTTTCCCCAGAGCTTCTAGCGGGGCACTACGAGCAGTACTTC CASSFSPELLAGHYEQYF
TRBJ1-1 . . TRBV5-1 TGCGCCAGCAGCTTGGGAGACAGGCGAGGGACTGAAGCTTTCTTT CASSLGDRRGTEAFF
TRBJ2-3 TRBD1 . TRBV6-5 TGTGCCAGGACAGGGGATGCCACTAGCACAGATACGCAGTATTTT CARTGDATSTDTQYF
TRBJ1-1 . . TRBV5-1 TGCGCCAGCAGCTTGGTCGGGGAGGGGACTGAAGCTTTCTTT CASSLVGEGTEAFF
TRBJ1-4 TRBD1 . TRBV18 TGTGCCAGCTCACCTCTACCTTTGACAGGGACGAATGAAAAACTGTTTTTT CASSPLPLTGTNEKLFF
TRBJ1-2 . . TRBV25-1 TGTGCCAGCAGTGAACAGGGGTTTGGCTACACCTTC CASSEQGFGYTF
TRBJ2-3 TRBD2 . TRBV11-2 TGTGCCAGCAGCTTAGGTACTAGCGGGAGGGTGGATACGCAGTATTTT CASSLGTSGRVDTQYF
TRBJ2-3 . . TRBV3-1/TRBV3-2 TGTGCCAGCAGCCAACTAGCAGATACGCAGTATTTT CASSQLADTQYF
TRBJ2-2 TRBD2 . TRBV6-4 TGTGCCAGCAGTGTTGGCGGGAGCACCGGGGAGCTGTTTTTT CASSVGGSTGELFF
TRBJ2-3 TRBD2 . TRBV3-1/TRBV3-2 TGTGCCAGCATGCCTTCTAGCGGGAGAGTGGATACGCAGTATTTT CASMPSSGRVDTQYF
TRBJ1-2 TRBD1 . TRBV7-9 TGTGCCAGCAGCTTAGGGGCAGGGGGCGCCGATGGCTACACCTTC CASSLGAGGADGYTF
TRBJ1-2 TRBD1 . TRBV7-2 TGTGCCAGCAGCTTCTCGACAGGGGGGTATGGCTACACCTTC CASSFSTGGYGYTF
TRBJ2-7 TRBD2 . TRBV27 TGTGCCAGCAGTTTATTTACAACTAGCGGGAGCTACGAGCAGTACTTC CASSLFTTSGSYEQYF
TRBJ1-5 TRBD1 . TRBV5-1 TGCGCCAGCAGCTTGGGGACAGGGGGCGACGGTCAGCCCCAGCATTTT CASSLGTGGDGQPQHF
TRBJ1-5 . . TRBV12-3/TRBV12-4 TGTGCCAGCAGTTTGCAGGATAACCAGCCCCAGCATTTT CASSLQDNQPQHF
TRBJ2-2 TRBD2 . TRBV7-3 TGTGCCAGCAGCTTAATGGCGGGAGTTAACACCGGGGAGCTGTTTTTT CASSLMAGVNTGELFF
TRBJ2-5 TRBD2 . TRBV19 TGTGCCAGTAGTATAGTACTGGGACTAGCTGCTTCGGCCCAGTACTTC CASSIVLGLAASAQYF
TRBJ1-2 TRBD1 few TRBV9 TGTGCCAGCAGCGTAGAGACAGGGGCGGACTATGGCTACACCTTC CASSVETGADYGYTF
TRBJ1-5 . few TRBV21-1 TGTGCCAGCAGCTTCCCCAACAGGGACGCGAACAATCAGCCCCAGCATTTT CASSFPNRDANNQPQHF
TRBJ2-2 . . TRBV5-4 TGTGCCAGCAGCTTGGGCTCGGAGATCACCGGGGAGCTGTTTTTT CASSLGSEITGELFF
TRBJ2-3 . . TRBV7-6 TGTGCCAGCAGCTTAAGGGCTAGCCCAGATACGCAGTATTTT CASSLRASPDTQYF
TRBJ2-7 TRBD1 . TRBV27 TGTGCCAGCAGTTTCCTCGGACAGGGGAGCTCCTACGAGCAGTACTTC CASSFLGQGSSYEQYF
TRBJ2-7 TRBD1 once TRBV6-1 TGTGCCAGTTCTGACAGGGGAGCCTACGAGCAGTACTTC CASSDRGAYEQYF
TRBJ1-1 TRBD1 . TRBV29-1 TGCAGCGCGGGATCCGGGGACAGAGTTGAAGCTTTCTTT CSAGSGDRVEAFF
TRBJ2-1 . . TRBV5-1 TGCGCCAGCAGCCTCGACTCGACCCGAGGAAATGAGCAGTTCTTC CASSLDSTRGNEQFF
TRBJ1-5 TRBD1 . TRBV3-1/TRBV3-2 TGTGCCAGCAGCCAAGGGACAGGGTATCAGCCCCAGCATTTT CASSQGTGYQPQHF
TRBJ1-5 . . TRBV19 TGTGCCAGTAGTATCGCGGCAGGGAAGGGTCAGCCCCAGCATTTT CASSIAAGKGQPQHF
TRBJ2-7 . . TRBV30 TGTGCCTGGAGTGGTTTTCCGGAGAGCTCCTACGAGCAGTACTTC CAWSGFPESSYEQYF
TRBJ1-3 . . TRBV7-2 TGTGCCAGCAGCCTAGCCGGACAGCCTGGAAACACCATATATTTT CASSLAGQPGNTIYF
TRBJ1-2 TRBD1 . TRBV27 TGTGCCAGCAGGGAACAGGGGCGCTATGGCTACACCTTC CASREQGRYGYTF
TRBJ1-2 TRBD1 . TRBV7-9 TGTGCCAGCAGCCCCAGCCCGACAGGGAACTATGGCTACACCTTC CASSPSPTGNYGYTF
TRBJ2-5 TRBD1 . TRBV5-1 TGCGCCAGCAGCTTGTGGGGACAGGGGGAAGAGACCCAGTACTTC CASSLWGQGEETQYF
TRBJ2-2 TRBD2 few TRBV7-3 TGTGCCAGCAGCTTGGGACTAGGCTCCGGGGAGCTGTTTTTT CASSLGLGSGELFF
TRBJ2-1 TRBD2 . TRBV5-1 TGCGCCAGCAGCTCCGTCGGGGGACTAGCGGGATCTGAGCAGTTCTTC CASSSVGGLAGSEQFF
TRBJ2-2 TRBD2 . TRBV11-2 TGTGCCAGCAGCTTAGGGCTAGCGGCCGGGGAGCTGTTTTTT CASSLGLAAGELFF
TRBJ2-2 TRBD2 . TRBV9 TGTGCCAGCAGCATGGGACTAGCAGCCGGGGAGCTGTTTTTT CASSMGLAAGELFF
TRBJ2-5 TRBD1 . TRBV11-2 TGTGCCAGCACTCCGGACAGGGGTGAGACCCAGTACTTC CASTPDRGETQYF
TRBJ1-3 TRBD1 . TRBV27 TGTGCCAGCAGTTTATCGATACGGCCAGGGGGAGGAAACACCATATATTTT CASSLSIRPGGGNTIYF